The rows below give T cell receptor beta chains drawn from one sample of a study of T cells in localized non-small cell lung cancer. Only in-frame clones appear in the TCRdb table, and some are missing; sequencing was by immunoSEQ multiplex PCR. The sample holds some 5,900 clones; about 43% are singletons and the top ten take about 9.3%. The sequenced sample was lung tumor tissue, obtained before any cancer treatment. The receptors here all came from a woman aged 35 to 75 with stage II squamous cell lung carcinoma. Both conserved end residues are part of each CDR3. A D gene is named only where the DNA matches it firmly. The listing skips clone size in some rows; elsewhere it reads once, few, many or a size class.

many TRBJ1-2 TRBD1 TRBV6-8 CASSRQGGPNYGYTF TGTGCCAGCAGCCGCCAGGGGGGACCAAACTATGGCTACACCTTC
. TRBJ2-5 TRBD2 TRBV29-1 CSVVGPGGTQYF TGCAGCGTTGTGGGCCCGGGAGGGACCCAGTACTTC
. TRBJ2-2 . TRBV18 CASSPLQADNTGELFF TGTGCCAGCTCACCACTACAGGCCGACAACACCGGGGAGCTGTTTTTT
few TRBJ2-1 TRBD2 TRBV14 CASSRLAGYNEQFF TGTGCTAGCAGCCGACTAGCGGGATACAATGAGCAGTTCTTC
few TRBJ1-2 . TRBV28 CASSLSTRGYGYTF TGTGCCAGCAGTTTAAGTACGCGGGGCTATGGCTACACCTTC
. TRBJ2-7 TRBD2 TRBV25-1 CASSEGLAGVYEQYF TGTGCCAGCAGTGAAGGACTAGCGGGAGTTTACGAGCAGTACTTC
. TRBJ1-2 . TRBV18 CASSPSMTGDGYTF TGTGCCAGCTCACCCTCAATGACAGGAGATGGCTACACCTTC
. TRBJ2-7 . TRBV28 CASSSPPRALHEQYF TGTGCCAGCAGTTCCCCCCCCAGGGCTTTGCACGAGCAGTACTTC
medium-sized TRBJ2-5 TRBD1 TRBV11-3 CASSGPGQGAKTQYF TGTGCCAGCAGCGGCCCGGGACAGGGGGCGAAGACCCAGTACTTC
. TRBJ2-2 . TRBV14 CASSQGFTGELFF TGTGCCAGCAGCCAAGGGTTCACCGGGGAGCTGTTTTTT
medium-sized TRBJ1-1 . TRBV11-3 CASSLQGVDTEAFF TGTGCCAGCAGCTTACAAGGGGTCGACACTGAAGCTTTCTTT
. TRBJ2-3 . TRBV19 CASGPGTDTQYF TGTGCCAGTGGTCCGGGCACAGATACGCAGTATTTT
. TRBJ1-2 TRBD1 TRBV19 CASSIVTGTGGFYGYTF TGTGCCAGTAGTATAGTCACCGGGACAGGGGGTTTCTATGGCTACACCTTC
. TRBJ2-1 TRBD2 TRBV29-1 CSVGLAGEGEQFF TGCAGCGTTGGCCTAGCGGGGGAAGGTGAGCAGTTCTTC
. TRBJ2-3 TRBD2 TRBV10-2 CASSVYGGGTDTQYF TGCGCCAGCAGTGTTTATGGGGGGGGCACAGATACGCAGTATTTT
medium-sized TRBJ2-7 TRBD2 TRBV11-3 CASSFERGDSYEQYF TGTGCCAGCAGCTTCGAGCGGGGGGACTCCTACGAGCAGTACTTC
few TRBJ2-1 TRBD2 TRBV6-8 CASSSTSGGNEQFF TGTGCCAGCAGTTCGACTAGCGGGGGTAATGAGCAGTTCTTC
medium-sized TRBJ2-7 TRBD2 TRBV11-3 CASSLLAGSYEQYF TGTGCCAGCAGCTTGCTAGCGGGATCCTACGAGCAGTACTTC
. TRBJ2-3 . TRBV25-1 CASSEDLGGADTQYF TGTGCCAGCAGTGAAGACTTGGGGGGAGCAGATACGCAGTATTTT
few TRBJ1-2 TRBD1 TRBV5-1 CASSLLPGGEYGYTF TGCGCCAGCAGCTTGCTCCCAGGGGGCGAGTATGGCTACACCTTC
. TRBJ2-7 . TRBV11-3 CASSLPGPASYEQYF TGTGCCAGCAGCTTACCAGGGCCTGCCTCCTACGAGCAGTACTTC